These 29 T cell receptor beta chains share one sample of origin, sequenced in a study of identical twins. TCRdb used MiXCR to reprocess the 5' RACE reads, holding one entry per CDR3 protein. The repertoire holds about 810,000 distinct CDR3 sequences, with around 12% as singletons. The sample also formed part of further work on yellow fever vaccine responses in identical twins.

Input material: PBMCs. The receptors here all came from a woman under 30 in good health.

The CDR3 loop is CASSLSYNLNYEQYF. The CDR3 nucleotides are TGTGCCAGCAGTTTATCCTATAACCTCAACTACGAGCAGTACTTC. This chain links TRBV27 with TRBJ2-7; D uncertain. The germline CDR1 and CDR2 sequences are MNHEY and SMNVEV (reference sequence). The CDR3 runs to 15 residues. Trimming shortened V by 0 bases and J by 3 bases, and 12 bases separated the two germline ends.

In this sample, this clonotype turned up many times. J is TRBJ2-3 and V is TRBV28; 9 positions agree with TRBD2. J was trimmed by 2 bases and V by 3 bases; bases with no gene match: 6. The CDR3 consists of 16 residues. The germline CDR1 and CDR2 sequences are MDHEN and SYDVKM. CDR3 sequence reads: CASSFLAGGPTDTQYF. The CDR3, as DNA: TGTGCCAGCAGTTTTCTCGCGGGAGGGCCCACAGATACGCAGTATTTT.

This chain uses TRBV6-1 with TRBJ2-7; D might be TRBD1 (6 bases). V was clipped by 8 bases and J by 4 bases, with 24 bases between them. In germline, CDR1 is MNHNS, CDR2 SASEGT. The CDR3 sequence is 16 residues long. The CDR3 protein is CASSQGHASRSYEQYF. The CDR3, as DNA: TGTGCCAGCTCTCAGGGACACGCTTCGAGATCTTACGAGCAGTACTTC.

This clonotype was detected only a few times. The V gene is TRBV2, the J gene TRBJ2-7, with a possible D match to TRBD2 (6 bases). Germline loops: CDR1 SNHLY, CDR2 FYNNEI. V was cut by 8 bases and J by 5 bases, with 7 bases left in between. CDR3 length: 10 amino acids. The CDR3 bases are TGTGCCAGCCGGGGGAACGAGCAGTACGTC. As protein: CASRGNEQYV.

This CDR3 reads CASSLGGQGALDEQFF. In DNA form, the CDR3 reads TGTGCCAGCAGCTTAGGGGGACAGGGGGCGCTTGATGAGCAGTTCTTC. The chain links TRBV13 to TRBJ2-1; 12 bases agree with TRBD1. V lost 0 bases and J lost 8; bases outside the gene matches: 5. The length of the CDR3 is 16 residues. Per the germline V gene, CDR1 is PRHDT and CDR2 is FYEKMQ (reference sequence).

This clonotype was detected ten times or more. The chain uses TRBV2 and TRBJ2-7; D perhaps matches TRBD2 (5 bases). V lost 7 bases, J lost 3 bases, and 13 bases lay in between. The CDR3 sequence is 13 residues long. The germline V gene encodes CDR1 SNHLY and CDR2 FYNNEI. The CDR3 bases are TGTGCCAGCACCGAGGGTGTTGACTACGAGCAGTACTTC. This encodes CASTEGVDYEQYF.

The chain recombines TRBV20-1 with TRBJ2-4, with TRBD1 as a possible D gene (6 bases). Germline CDR1 reads DFQATT; CDR2 reads SNEGSKA (reference sequence). The CDR3 is 13 residues long. Trimming pared 4 bases from V and 3 bases from J, leaving 10 bases between. The CDR3 sequence: CSATRDNKNIQYF. As DNA, the CDR3 is TGCAGTGCTACACGGGACAACAAAAACATTCAGTACTTC.

This chain links TRBV12-3 or TRBV12-4 with TRBJ2-3; no clear D gene. Trimming cost V 2 bases and J 1 base, with 16 bases left between them. The CDR3 loop spans 17 amino acids. The CDR3 DNA reads TGTGCCAGCAGTTTAAATGGAAGATCCTTCCGCACAGATACGCAGTATTTT. It translates to CASSLNGRSFRTDTQYF.

The chain carries TRBV11-2 and TRBJ2-5; D might be TRBD1 or TRBD2, each matching 5 bases. Trimming stripped 5 bases from V and 2 bases from J, with 12 bases between. This CDR3 has 14 residues. The germline V gene encodes CDR1 SGHAT and CDR2 FQNNGV. In DNA form, the CDR3 reads TGTGCCAGCAGCCCCGTGGGGGTTCAAGAGACCCAGTACTTC. Amino acid sequence: CASSPVGVQETQYF.

V usage is TRBV20-1 and J usage is TRBJ2-3; weak D call: TRBD1 (7 bases). Germline lookup yields CDR1 DFQATT and CDR2 SNEGSKA (reference sequence). Trimming cost V 5 bases and J 2 bases, with 14 bases left between them. The CDR3 has 14 amino acids. CDR3: CSAVTGRFTDTQYF. CDR3 DNA: TGCAGTGCTGTGACAGGGAGGTTCACAGATACGCAGTATTTT.

The chain uses TRBV20-1 and TRBJ2-5, with D perhaps matching TRBD2 (6 bases). The CDR3 runs 15 residues. Per germline, CDR1 DFQATT and CDR2 SNEGSKA (reference sequence). The V and J ends lost 3 bases and 4 bases respectively, with 18 bases between them. The CDR3 spells CSARVPGVKGETQYF. CDR3 DNA sequence: TGCAGTGCTAGGGTACCGGGGGTCAAGGGAGAGACCCAGTACTTC.

This clonotype was seen a few times. The gene calls are TRBV28 and TRBJ2-7, with 9 bases fitting TRBD2. V trimming: 2 bases; J trimming: 7 bases; junction bases outside the gene matches: 6. Germline V gives CDR1 MDHEN, CDR2 SYDVKM. This CDR3 contains 14 residues. CDR3 sequence (DNA): TGTGCCAGCAGTTTAGGGCGGGGGGGACTTGAGCAGTACGTC. Protein product: CASSLGRGGLEQYV.

The rearrangement joins TRBV7-9 to TRBJ1-1; D not certain. Trimming removed 5 bases from V and 7 bases from J, with 17 bases in between. CDR3 length: 14 amino acids. Germline-derived CDR1 and CDR2 are SEHNR and FQNEAQ (reference sequence). The CDR3 bases are TGTGCCAGCAGCCTCGCCCGATTCTCCAGTGAAGCTTTCTTT. Residues: CASSLARFSSEAFF.

The J gene is TRBJ2-1, the V gene TRBV5-1; 7 bases are a match to TRBD2. Germline-derived CDR1 and CDR2 are SGHRS and YFSETQ. J gave up 8 bases and V 0 bases, and 14 bases lay outside the gene matches. The CDR3 has 17 amino acids. CDR3 bases: TGCGCCAGCAGCTTGGGACCGGGACTAAGGGGTGTAGATGAGCAGTTCTTC. As protein: CASSLGPGLRGVDEQFF.

This clonotype was picked up a small number of times. This chain links TRBV5-1 with TRBJ2-3, with unresolved D. Trimming took off 2 bases at V and 3 bases at J, with 4 bases between the two ends. Germline CDR1 reads SGHRS; CDR2 reads YFSETQ. This CDR3 region has 12 residues. The CDR3 loop reads CASSFMTDTQYF. As DNA, the CDR3 is TGCGCCAGCAGCTTCATGACAGATACGCAGTATTTT.

The chain is built from TRBV7-9 and TRBJ2-7; D unclear. The V end was cut by 5 bases, the J end by 3 bases, with 8 bases between. This CDR3 is 12 amino acids long. Germline V CDR1 and CDR2: SEHNR, FQNEAQ (reference sequence). The CDR3 spells CASSLEDYEQYF. The CDR3, as DNA: TGTGCCAGCAGCCTCGAGGACTACGAGCAGTACTTC.

This clonotype has just a few counts. The rearrangement uses TRBV7-3 and TRBJ2-1, with TRBD2 identical over 14 bases. The germline CDR1 and CDR2 sequences are SGHTA and FQGTGA. CDR3 length equals 17 residues. After removal of 5 bases from V and 8 bases from J, the junction contained 11 bases not matched to a gene. In nucleotides, the CDR3 is TGTGCCAGCAGCAAACAAGGGACTAGCGGGAGTCGCTATGAGCAGTTCTTC. It codes for CASSKQGTSGSRYEQFF.

This clonotype has just one count. V usage is TRBV3-1 and J usage is TRBJ2-1; TRBD2 matches 7 bases. This CDR3 has 14 amino acids. V lost 5 bases, J lost 3 bases, and 4 bases stayed unmatched. Germline V gives CDR1 LGHDT, CDR2 YNNKEL (reference sequence). The chain's CDR3 is CASSIGLVYNEQFF. The CDR3 nucleotides read TGTGCCAGCAGCATTGGACTAGTCTACAATGAGCAGTTCTTC.

This clonotype was seen more than once but under ten times. J is TRBJ2-7 and V is TRBV7-9; D might be TRBD2 (6 bases). V dropped 5 bases and J dropped 7 bases, with 18 bases sitting between them. Germline V lookup: CDR1 SEHNR, CDR2 FQNEAQ (reference sequence). The length of the CDR3 is 14 residues. CDR3 sequence (DNA): TGTGCCAGCAGCCCACGACTAGTTGCTGGTGAGCAGTACTTC. It specifies CASSPRLVAGEQYF.

This clonotype came up many times. The V gene is TRBV5-1, the J gene TRBJ2-5; weak D call: TRBD2 (5 bases). The V gene lost 6 bases and the J gene lost 4 bases, with 13 bases spanning the gap. Germline CDR1 reads SGHRS; CDR2 reads YFSETQ. The CDR3 length is 13 residues. The CDR3 loop is CASTLSGGETQYF. The CDR3 DNA follows: TGCGCCAGCACGTTAAGCGGTGGAGAGACCCAGTACTTC.

The chain has TRBV11-1 and TRBJ2-6, with unresolved D. This CDR3 spans 20 amino acids. V gave up 4 bases and J gave up 0 bases, with 22 bases separating them. CDR1 is SGHAT and CDR2 is FQDESV in the germline V gene (reference sequence). The CDR3 DNA reads TGTGCCAGCAGCTCTTTGAATGCAGCGTCCTCCCCCTCTGGGGCCAACGTCCTGACTTTC. It codes for CASSSLNAASSPSGANVLTF.

In this sample, this clonotype turned up once. The gene calls are TRBV6-2 or TRBV6-3 and TRBJ2-7; TRBD1 matches at 7 bases. Germline V CDR1 and CDR2: MNHEY, SVGEGT. There are 14 residues in the CDR3. V dropped 4 bases and J dropped 4; count of bases not matched to a gene: 7. CDR3 in DNA: TGTGCCAGCAGTTCTCCGGGACAGTCGTACGAGCAGTACGTC. It specifies CASSSPGQSYEQYV.

In its sample, this clonotype was seen a few times. The chain's CDR3 is CASSRARAQNTEAFF. For the CDR3, the DNA is TGTGCCAGCAGCCGAGCCAGGGCCCAGAACACTGAAGCTTTCTTT. The chain has TRBV14 and TRBJ1-1; maybe TRBD1 (5 bases). The length of the CDR3 is 15 residues. The germline V gene encodes CDR1 SGHDN and CDR2 FVKESK. Between the trimmed V and J ends, which lost 4 bases and 1 base, there was a span of 13 bases.

This clonotype was observed a handful of times. The chain combines TRBV12-3 or TRBV12-4 with TRBJ1-3; the D gene is possibly TRBD1 (5 bases). The CDR3 loop spans 15 amino acids. V lost 7 bases to trimming and J lost 0 bases, with 13 bases between them. The CDR3 protein is CASIHRTISGNTIYF. CDR3 bases: TGTGCCAGCATCCACAGGACCATCTCTGGAAACACCATATATTTT.

This clonotype was counted only a few times. V usage is TRBV5-5 and J usage is TRBJ1-5; D remains unclear. V gave up 0 bases and J gave up 6 bases, with 7 bases separating them. The length of the CDR3 is 13 residues. Germline loops: CDR1 SGHKS, CDR2 YYEKEE (reference sequence). CDR3 DNA sequence: TGTGCCAGCAGCTTGGCCTTGGCTCAGCCCCAGCATTTT. Protein sequence: CASSLALAQPQHF.

This clonotype showed up just a few times. This rearrangement joins TRBV2 to TRBJ1-5; D gene uncertain. The germline CDR1 and CDR2 sequences are SNHLY and FYNNEI. Trimming pared 3 bases from V and 5 bases from J, leaving 11 bases between. The length of the CDR3 is 14 residues. CDR3 sequence (DNA): TGTGCCAGCAGTGACGGAAACTTGGATCAGCCCCAGCATTTT. It translates to CASSDGNLDQPQHF.

This clonotype was detected only a few times. In DNA form, the CDR3 reads TGCGCCAGCAGCTTCGTCAGCGACACCGGGGAGCTGTTTTTT. It encodes CASSFVSDTGELFF. The chain has TRBV5-1 and TRBJ2-2; D is ambiguous. The CDR3 contains 14 residues. The germline CDR1 and CDR2 sequences are SGHRS and YFSETQ. Between the trimmed V and J ends, which lost 2 bases and 3 bases, there was a span of 8 bases.

This clonotype was counted only a few times. The rearrangement uses TRBV5-5 and TRBJ2-3; 10 nucleotides agree with TRBD1. The germline V gene has CDR1 SGHKS and CDR2 YYEKEE (reference sequence). V lost 4 bases, J lost 7 bases, and 12 bases stayed unmatched. The CDR3 is 16 amino acids. The CDR3, as DNA: TGTGCCAGCAGCACCTCGGACAGGGGGTTATCTAATACGCAGTATTTT. Its protein product is CASSTSDRGLSNTQYF.

This clonotype appeared a few times. The rearrangement joins TRBV5-1 to TRBJ2-4; 7 positions match TRBD2. CDR1 and CDR2 (germline): SGHRS, YFSETQ. Losses at the gene ends were 2 bases for V and 0 bases for J; bases not matched to a gene: 2. This CDR3 contains 15 residues. CDR3 coding DNA: TGCGCCAGCAGCTTAGAGCGGGAAGCCAAAAACATTCAGTACTTC. This codes for CASSLEREAKNIQYF.